This T cell receptor beta chain is from a study of blood T cell repertoires in COVID-19. Sequencing was performed with immunoSEQ multiplex PCR; in TCRdb, only in-frame clones are kept and a portion is missing. Of roughly 90,000 clones in the sample, about 85% were seen once. This sequence originates from an elderly man with acute or convalescent COVID-19. Material: peripheral blood.

CDR3 sequence (DNA): TGTGCCAGCAGCCGGAGGGGGGGGCAAGAGACCCAGTACTTC. Amino acid sequence: CASSRRGGQETQYF. The genes are TRBV27 and TRBJ2-5; maybe TRBD2 (7 bases). Per germline, CDR1 MNHEY and CDR2 SMNVEV (reference sequence). The CDR3 extends over 14 amino acids. Trimming stripped 6 bases from V and 2 bases from J, with 13 bases between.